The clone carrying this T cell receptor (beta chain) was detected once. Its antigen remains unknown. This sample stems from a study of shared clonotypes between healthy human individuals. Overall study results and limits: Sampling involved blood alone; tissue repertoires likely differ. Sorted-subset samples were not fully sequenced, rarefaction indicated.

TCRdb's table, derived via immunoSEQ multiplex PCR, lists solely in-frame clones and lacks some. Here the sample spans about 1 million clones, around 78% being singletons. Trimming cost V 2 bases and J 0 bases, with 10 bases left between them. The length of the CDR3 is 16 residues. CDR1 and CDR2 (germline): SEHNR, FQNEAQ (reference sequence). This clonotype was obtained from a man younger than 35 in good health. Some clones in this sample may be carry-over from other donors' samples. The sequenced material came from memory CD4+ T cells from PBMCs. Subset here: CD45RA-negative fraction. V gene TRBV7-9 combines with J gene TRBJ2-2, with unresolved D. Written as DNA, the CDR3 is TGTGCCAGCAGCTTAAGGCGGAGCGCGAACACCGGGGAGCTGTTTTTT. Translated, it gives CASSLRRSANTGELFF.